These 15 T cell receptor beta chains came from one sample sequenced in a study of monozygotic twins with inflammatory bowel disease. Using the 5' RACE reads, TCRdb records one entry per CDR3 protein without DNA. The table counts some 400,000 distinct CDR3 sequences; about 2.2% lies in the top ten. Sequencing was carried out using blood. These receptors originate from a human donor with ulcerative colitis or Crohn's disease, or a healthy co-twin of an affected twin (not recorded which).

This rearrangement joins TRBV15 to TRBJ1-3. Per germline, CDR1 LNHNV and CDR2 YYDKDF (reference sequence). This CDR3 region has 16 residues. The CDR3 loop is CATSRDRSGSGNTIYF.

The gene calls are TRBV12-3 or TRBV12-4 and TRBJ2-1. CDR3 size: 16 residues. The CDR3 loop is CASSSVESTFNNEQFF.

The chain joins TRBV5-1 to TRBJ2-1; with no DNA, the TCRdb D assignment of TRBD1 cannot be verified. This CDR3 has 16 residues. Germline V lookup: CDR1 SGHRS, CDR2 YFSETQ. The CDR3 here is CASSMEGQGQLDEQFF. Looking up the rest from reference TRBV5-1 and TRBJ2-1 gives the full variable domain: KAGVTQTPRYLIKTRGQQVTLSCSPISGHRSVSWYQQTPGQGLQFLFEYFSETQRNKGNFPGRFSGRQFSNSRSEMNVSTLELGDSALYLCASSMEGQGQLDEQFFGPGTRLTVL.

The chain is built from TRBV6-1 and TRBJ2-1; TCRdb calls TRBD1, which cannot be checked without DNA. The CDR3 contains 14 residues. Per germline, CDR1 MNHNS and CDR2 SASEGT. This CDR3 reads CASSERDVYNEQFF.

The V and J genes are TRBV9 and TRBJ2-3; TCRdb lists TRBD2, though no DNA is available to test this call. The germline gives CDR1 SGDLS, CDR2 YYNGEE. The CDR3 sequence is 17 residues long. The CDR3 spells CASSAPTSGGFTDTQYF.

V is TRBV5-1 and J is TRBJ2-1; TCRdb's D gene call, TRBD1, goes unchecked for lack of DNA. CDR3 length: 15 amino acids. Germline V gene data show CDR1 as SGHRS and CDR2 as YFSETQ. CDR3 region: CASRLGQGAYNEQFF.

The chain couples TRBV11-2 to TRBJ2-1. Germline assignment: CDR1 SGHAT and CDR2 FQNNGV. The CDR3 is 15 amino acids. The CDR3 here is CVSSLYRNSYNEQFF.

The V gene is TRBV7-2, the J gene TRBJ2-7. CDR3 length equals 14 residues. The germline V gene has CDR1 SGHTA and CDR2 FQGNSA. CDR3 region: CASSDIRSSYEQYF.

The J gene is TRBJ2-3, the V gene TRBV20-1; TCRdb returns TRBD1, unconfirmable since there is no DNA. Germline values: CDR1 DFQATT, CDR2 SNEGSKA (reference sequence). The CDR3 consists of 12 residues. The CDR3 sequence is CSARVPTDTQYF.

The chain recombines TRBV4-1 with TRBJ1-2. CDR3 length equals 15 residues. From germline, CDR1 is MGHRA and CDR2 YSYEKL. CDR3 loop: CASSQDRQLGYGYTF.

The chain recombines TRBV20-1 with TRBJ2-1; lacking DNA, the TRBD1 call made by TCRdb goes unchecked. Looked up from germline, CDR1 is DFQATT and CDR2 is SNEGSKA (reference sequence). CDR3 length equals 17 residues. CDR3 in amino acids: CSARDTALASAYNEQFF.

V and J are TRBV3-1 and TRBJ2-7. The CDR3 covers 11 residues. Germline assignment: CDR1 LGHDT and CDR2 YNNKEL (reference sequence). CDR3 residues: CASSQKSLQYF.

The chain is built from TRBV7-9 and TRBJ2-7; lacking DNA, the TRBD1 call made by TCRdb goes unchecked. The CDR3 sequence is 15 residues long. The germline gives CDR1 SEHNR, CDR2 FQNEAQ (reference sequence). The chain's CDR3 is CASSQGAGGPDEQYF.

The rearrangement uses TRBV28 and TRBJ2-7. The CDR3 spans 13 residues. From germline, CDR1 is MDHEN and CDR2 SYDVKM. CDR3 sequence reads: CASSYRGPYEQYF.

This chain's CDR3 is CASSGDRLYGYTF. The chain couples TRBV12-3 or TRBV12-4 to TRBJ1-2; no DNA is available, so the TRBD1 call from TCRdb remains unchecked. This CDR3 is 13 amino acids long.